The 21 T cell receptor beta chains below were found in one sample sequenced in a study of molecular identifiers for immune sequencing clone quantification. One entry per CDR3 protein, called by TCRdb with MiXCR from the PCR reads. Of approximately 97,000 distinct CDR3 sequences listed, approximately 24% are singletons. The specimen was naive CD8+ T cells from blood, with Jurkat cell RNA spiked in. Subset meaning: FACS-sorted CD8+CD4-CCR7+CD45RA+ naive T cells. The receptors were gathered from a human donor in good health. Some libraries in this study had Jurkat cell RNA spiked in.

The chain recombines TRBV11-3 with TRBJ2-3; 13 nucleotides agree with TRBD2. The CDR3 length is 14 residues. Germline values: CDR1 SGHNT, CDR2 YENEEA. Losses at the gene ends were 5 bases for V and 4 bases for J; bases not matched to a gene: 0. DNA for the CDR3: TGTGCCAGCAGCACTAGCGGGGGGGCAGATACGCAGTATTTT. It is translated as CASSTSGGADTQYF.

This clonotype came up once. This may come from a read error, since a much larger clone is one base off. The rearrangement uses TRBV4-3 and TRBJ2-3; D perhaps matches TRBD1 (5 bases). Germline loops: CDR1 LGHNA, CDR2 YSLEER. The CDR3 totals 16 residues. The CDR3 sequence is CASSQASRVFTGTQYF. CDR3 bases: TGCGCCAGCAGCCAAGCATCTAGGGTATTCACAGGTACGCAGTATTTT.

This clonotype was seen many times. This chain links TRBV5-6 with TRBJ1-1, with no clear D. V lost 5 bases and J lost 0, with 17 bases in between. In germline, CDR1 is SGHDT, CDR2 YYEEEE. This CDR3 is 16 amino acids long. The DNA of the CDR3 is TGTGCCAGCAGTTTCCCCGGAGCAGGAGTGAACACTGAAGCTTTCTTT. It translates to CASSFPGAGVNTEAFF.

V is TRBV20-1 and J is TRBJ2-7; 9 bases match TRBD2. The CDR3 runs to 22 residues. The germline V gene encodes CDR1 DFQATT and CDR2 SNEGSKA (reference sequence). Unmatched junction bases numbered 25, after V lost 0 bases and J lost 1 base. The CDR3 DNA follows: TGCAGTGCTAGAGATGATGGGTTTGGGAGGACTAGCGTGGGCCTCCTGTCCTACGAGCAGTACTTC. Its protein product is CSARDDGFGRTSVGLLSYEQYF.

This clonotype was detected ten times or more. The chain employs TRBV6-2 or TRBV6-3 and TRBJ2-3, with D perhaps matching TRBD1 (5 bases). Trimming removed 7 bases from V and 1 base from J, with 18 bases in between. Germline V CDR1 and CDR2: MNHEY, SVGEGT. CDR3 length: 16 amino acids. The CDR3 region has the DNA TGTGCCAGCACCCCACCGCAGGGTTGGGGCACAGATACGCAGTATTTT. As protein: CASTPPQGWGTDTQYF.

This clonotype was detected many times. The chain combines TRBV6-2 or TRBV6-3 with TRBJ1-1, with a weak D call TRBD1 (5 bases). This CDR3 is 14 amino acids long. V lost 8 bases and J 4 bases, leaving 17 bases between the germline ends. Looked up from germline, CDR1 is MNHEY and CDR2 is SVGEGT. CDR3 region: CASGGGMVGTEAFF. CDR3 sequence (DNA): TGTGCCAGCGGCGGGGGTATGGTAGGCACTGAAGCTTTCTTT.

This clonotype was recorded at least ten times. V gene TRBV11-2 combines with J gene TRBJ2-1; D could derive from TRBD1 or TRBD2 (5 bases each). This CDR3 is 15 amino acids long. Germline-derived CDR1 and CDR2 are SGHAT and FQNNGV. V was pared by 3 bases and J by 6 bases, with 15 bases between. The CDR3 bases are TGTGCCAGCAGCTTTCCTCCGGGACGAGGCAATGAGCAGTTCTTC. Translated, it gives CASSFPPGRGNEQFF.

In the case of this clonotype: Given a much more abundant clone one base away, this may be a read error. V usage is TRBV2 and J usage is TRBJ2-3; TRBD2 matches 11 bases. Germline trimming cut 8 bases from V and 4 bases from J; bases unmatched to any gene: 8. The CDR3 consists of 15 residues. Germline lookup yields CDR1 SNHLY and CDR2 FYNNEI. The CDR3 loop is CASCSGLAGPDTQYF. The CDR3 region has the DNA TGTGCCAGCTGTTCTGGACTAGCGGGCCCAGATACGCAGTATTTT.

This clonotype occurred many times. This chain links TRBV13 with TRBJ2-2; D gene uncertain. CDR3 length: 15 amino acids. Looked up from germline, CDR1 is PRHDT and CDR2 is FYEKMQ (reference sequence). Trimming cost V 2 bases and J 3 bases, with 10 bases left between them. CDR3 loop: CASSLKGIDTGELFF. The DNA for the CDR3 is TGTGCCAGCAGCTTAAAAGGGATCGACACCGGGGAGCTGTTTTTT.

This chain joins TRBV7-3 and TRBJ2-2; 9 bases match TRBD2. This CDR3 has 15 amino acids. Germline CDR1 reads SGHTA; CDR2 reads FQGTGA. J gave up 8 bases and V 4 bases, and 8 bases lay outside the gene matches. The CDR3 spells CASSSAGGAYGELFF. CDR3 sequence (DNA): TGTGCCAGCAGCTCCGCGGGAGGGGCTTATGGGGAGCTGTTTTTT.

For this clonotype: An end of the junction does not agree with germline; a read error may underlie this. The V and J genes are TRBV7-6 and TRBJ2-7, with TRBD2 matching 8 bases. Per the germline V gene, CDR1 is SGHVS and CDR2 is FNYEAQ. This CDR3 has 15 residues. The CDR3 bases are TGTGCCAGCAGCCCTCTAGCGGGCGGGCGCTACGCGCAGTACTTC. It encodes CASSPLAGGRYAQYF.

This clonotype has at least ten counts. The chain employs TRBV19 and TRBJ2-3; 7 bases align to TRBD1. J gave up 0 bases and V 5 bases, and 5 bases lay outside the gene matches. The CDR3 is 15 amino acids. CDR1 is LNHDA, CDR2 SQIVND, per germline (reference sequence). The DNA of the CDR3 is TGTGCCAGTAGTGCAAGACAGGGCAGCACAGATACGCAGTATTTT. Its protein product is CASSARQGSTDTQYF. Combining the CDR3 with reference TRBV19 and TRBJ2-3 gives the whole variable domain DGGITQSPKYLFRKEGQNVTLSCEQNLNHDAMYWYRQDPGQGLRLIYYSQIVNDFQKGDIAEGYSVSREKKESFPLTVTSAQKNPTAFYLCASSARQGSTDTQYFGPGTRLTVL.

To note about this clonotype: A much larger clone differs from this one at a single base, so this may be a read error. This sequence joins TRBV4-3 and TRBJ2-2; D uncertain. The CDR3 contains 14 residues. Trimming shortened V by 0 bases and J by 12 bases, and 14 bases separated the two germline ends. CDR1 is LGHNA and CDR2 is YSLEER in the germline V gene. CDR3 loop: CASSQDRASRKLFF. Written as DNA, the CDR3 is TGCGCCAGCAGCCAAGATAGGGCCAGCCGGAAGCTGTTTTTT.

On this clonotype itself: This could be a read error, since a much larger clone is one nucleotide away. V gene TRBV11-2 combines with J gene TRBJ1-1; D not resolved. CDR3 length: 14 residues. Trimming pared 3 bases from V and 3 bases from J, leaving 11 bases between. From germline, CDR1 is SGHAT and CDR2 FQNNGV. In DNA, the CDR3 is TGTGCCAGCAGCTTCGGTGCAGGATACACTGAAGCTTTCTTT. Translation gives CASSFGAGYTEAFF.

This clonotype was picked up many times. The chain couples TRBV5-4 to TRBJ2-3, with 7 bases matching TRBD1. The ends lost 5 bases at V and 4 bases at J; junction bases unmatched: 10. Germline CDR1 and CDR2: SGHNT and YYREEE (reference sequence). The CDR3 consists of 15 residues. The CDR3: CASRLTGDGPDTQYF. The CDR3 DNA is TGTGCCAGCAGACTTACAGGGGACGGGCCAGATACGCAGTATTTT.

This clonotype occurred many times. The V and J genes are TRBV9 and TRBJ1-1; 9 positions agree with TRBD1. Germline V lookup: CDR1 SGDLS, CDR2 YYNGEE. The CDR3 extends over 14 amino acids. The V and J ends lost 4 bases and 2 bases, in that order; junction bases with no gene match: 3. The CDR3 nucleotides are TGTGCCAGCAGCCCGACAGGGGGAAACACTGAAGCTTTCTTT. Amino acids: CASSPTGGNTEAFF.

The V and J genes are TRBV6-4 and TRBJ2-3; D not resolved. Germline assignment: CDR1 MRHNA and CDR2 SNTAGT. This CDR3 has 13 residues. The ends were cut back, 4 bases at V and 1 base at J, with 6 bases in the middle. The CDR3 here is CASSAPGTDTQYF. CDR3 coding DNA: TGTGCCAGCAGTGCCCCTGGCACAGATACGCAGTATTTT.

The sample holds many counts of this clonotype. The chain carries TRBV12-3 or TRBV12-4 and TRBJ1-5; TRBD1 might be the D (6 bases). V was cut by 1 base and J by 5 bases, with 12 bases left in between. The CDR3 has 15 amino acids. Written as DNA, the CDR3 is TGTGCCAGCAGTTTAGGGGGGGCCCAGCATCAGCCCCAGCATTTT. This gives the protein CASSLGGAQHQPQHF.

Points on this clonotype: A read error is likely, as this CDR3 ends without the conserved phenylalanine or tryptophan. The V and J genes are TRBV7-9 and TRBJ2-1; the D is unclear. Trimming cost V 1 base and J 8 bases, with 15 bases left between them. Germline lookup yields CDR1 SEHNR and CDR2 FQNEAQ (reference sequence). The CDR3 is made up of 15 amino acids. In DNA form, the CDR3 reads TGTGCCAGCAGCTTAGACTTCGTCAGAACAGATGAGCAGTTCCTC. Its translation is CASSLDFVRTDEQFL.

The chain joins TRBV3-1 to TRBJ2-1; TRBD2 agrees at 8 bases. Germline CDR1 LGHDT, CDR2 YNNKEL (reference sequence). This CDR3 is 18 amino acids long. Trimming cost V 4 bases and J 2 bases; bases outside gene matches: 13. The CDR3 loop is CASSPLSPLAGTYNEQFF. For the CDR3, the DNA is TGTGCCAGCAGCCCGCTGTCCCCCCTAGCGGGTACCTACAATGAGCAGTTCTTC.

This clonotype appeared many times. V and J are TRBV28 and TRBJ2-3, with D tentatively TRBD2 (6 bases). Looked up from germline, CDR1 is MDHEN and CDR2 is SYDVKM. This CDR3 contains 16 residues. V was clipped by 5 bases and J by 4 bases, with 19 bases between them. CDR3 nucleotides: TGTGCCAGCAGTGACACCCCCGGGACTGCTGCAGATACGCAGTATTTT. This sequence encodes CASSDTPGTAADTQYF.